Sequencing of this TCR beta chain was carried out in a study of T cell repertoires in cytomegalovirus infection. General study results and limits: The response measured ex vivo was dominated by TCR beta clonotypes (HLA-C-restricted and CMV-specific). Accumulated public TCR beta family frequency recognized individuals carrying CMV together with the relevant HLA.

TCRdb re-called the reads through MiXCR, storing one row per CDR3 protein. This sample carries about 89,000 distinct CDR3 sequences, 25% to 35% of them seen once, and the ten largest clones take 71%. With respect to this clonotype: The antigen is undetermined.

The sequence was collected from a human donor in good health (CMV status not recorded). Some clones in this sample may be carry-over from other donors' samples. This sample comprised CD8+ T cells from cultured PBMCs, obtained from culture after CMV antigen stimulation.

CDR3 sequence reads: CASSGGLQEQYF. The CDR3 nucleotides are TGTGCCAGCTCGGGGGGGCTTCAGGAGCAGTACTTC. The chain joins TRBV7-4 to TRBJ2-7, with 8 bases that match TRBD2. The CDR3 extends over 12 amino acids. With 8 bases clipped from V and 7 bases from J, the junction kept 7 bases outside the gene matches. Germline CDR1 SGHVT, CDR2 SQSDAQ.